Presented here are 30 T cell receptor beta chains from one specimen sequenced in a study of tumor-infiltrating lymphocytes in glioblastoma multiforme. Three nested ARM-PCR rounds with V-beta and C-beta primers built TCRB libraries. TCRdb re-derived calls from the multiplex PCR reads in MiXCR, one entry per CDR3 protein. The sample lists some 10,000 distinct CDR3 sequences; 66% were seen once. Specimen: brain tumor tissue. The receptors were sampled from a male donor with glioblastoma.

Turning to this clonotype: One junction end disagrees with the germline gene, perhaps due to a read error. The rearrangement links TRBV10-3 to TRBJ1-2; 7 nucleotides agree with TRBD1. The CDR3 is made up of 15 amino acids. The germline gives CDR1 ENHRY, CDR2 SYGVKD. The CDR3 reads CAISETGAADYGYTF. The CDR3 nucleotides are TGTGCCATCAGTGAAACAGGGGCTGCAGACTATGGCTACACCTTT.

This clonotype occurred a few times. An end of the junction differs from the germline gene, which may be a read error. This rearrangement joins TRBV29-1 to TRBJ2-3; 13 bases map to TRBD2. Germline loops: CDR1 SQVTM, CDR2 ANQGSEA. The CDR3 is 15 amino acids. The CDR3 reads CCVTTGTSGKNTQYF. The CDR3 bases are TGCTGCGTTACCACCGGGACTAGCGGGAAGAATACGCAGTATTTT.

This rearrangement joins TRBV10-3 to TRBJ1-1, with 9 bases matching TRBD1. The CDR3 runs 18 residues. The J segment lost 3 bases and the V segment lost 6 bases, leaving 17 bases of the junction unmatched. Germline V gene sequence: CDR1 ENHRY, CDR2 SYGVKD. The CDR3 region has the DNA TGTGCCATCAGAGTAAAGGGACAGGGTTTCGGTTTTGACACTGAAGCTTTCTTT. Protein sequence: CAIRVKGQGFGFDTEAFF.

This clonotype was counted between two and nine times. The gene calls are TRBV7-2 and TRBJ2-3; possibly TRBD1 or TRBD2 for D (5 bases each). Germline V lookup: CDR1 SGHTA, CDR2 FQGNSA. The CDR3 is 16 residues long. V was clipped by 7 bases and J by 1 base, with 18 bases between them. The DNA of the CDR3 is TGTGCCAGCACCCTAGGCCCGAGGGGTGGCACAGATACGCAGTATTTT. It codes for CASTLGPRGGTDTQYF. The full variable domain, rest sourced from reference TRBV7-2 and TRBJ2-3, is GAGVSQSPSNKVTEKGKDVELRCDPISGHTALYWYRQSLGQGLEFLIYFQGNSAPDKSGLPSDRFSAERTGGSVSTLTIQRTQQEDSAVYLCASTLGPRGGTDTQYFGPGTRLTVL.

The CDR3 bases are TGTGCCAGCAGCTTGGTTTCACAAGACTACAATGAGCAGTTCTTC. It encodes CASSLVSQDYNEQFF. The chain uses TRBV5-6 and TRBJ2-1; D unresolved. Germline V gene data show CDR1 as SGHDT and CDR2 as YYEEEE. V dropped 0 bases and J dropped 3 bases, with 10 bases sitting between them. CDR3 length: 15 amino acids.

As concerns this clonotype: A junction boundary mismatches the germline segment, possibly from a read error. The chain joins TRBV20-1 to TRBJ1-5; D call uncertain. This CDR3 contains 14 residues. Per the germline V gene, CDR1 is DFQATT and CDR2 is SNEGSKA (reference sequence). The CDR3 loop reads CSGKGSNSSQPQHF. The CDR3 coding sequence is TGCAGTGGAAAAGGGTCTAATAGCAGTCAGCCCCAGCATTTT.

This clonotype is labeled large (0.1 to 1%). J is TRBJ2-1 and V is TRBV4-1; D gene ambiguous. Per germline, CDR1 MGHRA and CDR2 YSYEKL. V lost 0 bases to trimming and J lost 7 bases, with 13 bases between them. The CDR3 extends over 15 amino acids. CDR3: CASSQEEKPFNEQFF. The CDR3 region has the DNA TGCGCCAGCAGCCAAGAAGAAAAGCCCTTTAATGAGCAGTTCTTC.

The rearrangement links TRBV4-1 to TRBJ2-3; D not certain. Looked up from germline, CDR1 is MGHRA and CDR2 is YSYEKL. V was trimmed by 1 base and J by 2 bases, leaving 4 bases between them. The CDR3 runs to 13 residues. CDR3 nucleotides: TGCGCCAGCAGCCAAGGGCCCACAGATACGCAGTATTTT. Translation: CASSQGPTDTQYF.

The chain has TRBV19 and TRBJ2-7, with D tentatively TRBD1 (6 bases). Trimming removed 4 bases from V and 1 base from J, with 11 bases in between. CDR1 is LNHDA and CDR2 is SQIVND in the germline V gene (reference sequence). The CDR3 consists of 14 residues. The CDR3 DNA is TGTGCCAGTAGTAGCCGGGACATATCCTACGAGCAGTACTTC. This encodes CASSSRDISYEQYF.

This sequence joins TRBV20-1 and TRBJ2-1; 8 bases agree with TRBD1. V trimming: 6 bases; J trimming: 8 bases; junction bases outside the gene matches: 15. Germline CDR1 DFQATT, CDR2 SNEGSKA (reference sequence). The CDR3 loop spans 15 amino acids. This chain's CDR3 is CSAGARRTGSDEQFF. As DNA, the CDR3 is TGCAGTGCGGGGGCTCGGAGGACAGGGTCCGATGAGCAGTTCTTC.

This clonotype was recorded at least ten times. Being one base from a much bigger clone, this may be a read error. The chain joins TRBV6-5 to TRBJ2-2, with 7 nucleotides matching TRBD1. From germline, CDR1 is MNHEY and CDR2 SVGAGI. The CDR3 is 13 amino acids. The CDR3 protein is CASRQGNTGELLF. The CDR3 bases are TGTGCCAGCAGACAGGGGAACACCGGGGAGCTGCTTTTT.

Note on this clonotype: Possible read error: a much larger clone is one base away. CDR3 sequence reads: CASTRTSRKATDTQYF. The CDR3 bases are TGTGCCAGCACCAGGACTAGCAGGAAGGCCACAGATACGCAGTATTTT. The chain is built from TRBV12-3 or TRBV12-4 and TRBJ2-3; 8 nucleotides line up with TRBD2. After removal of 7 bases from V and 2 bases from J, the junction contained 11 bases not matched to a gene. The CDR3 sequence is 16 residues long.

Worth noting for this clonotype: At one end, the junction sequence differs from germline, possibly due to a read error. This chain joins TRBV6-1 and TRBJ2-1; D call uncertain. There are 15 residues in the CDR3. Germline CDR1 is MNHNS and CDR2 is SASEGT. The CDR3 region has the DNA TGTGCCAGCGGTGAAGAGGTCGTAGCATACAATGAGCAGCTCTTC. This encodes CASGEEVVAYNEQLF.

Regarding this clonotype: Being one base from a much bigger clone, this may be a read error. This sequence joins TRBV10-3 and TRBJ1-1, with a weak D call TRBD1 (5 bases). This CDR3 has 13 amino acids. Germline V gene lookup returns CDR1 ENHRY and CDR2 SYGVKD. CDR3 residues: CAISDSGMTEAYF. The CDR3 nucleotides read TGTGCCATCAGTGACTCAGGGATGACTGAAGCTTACTTT.

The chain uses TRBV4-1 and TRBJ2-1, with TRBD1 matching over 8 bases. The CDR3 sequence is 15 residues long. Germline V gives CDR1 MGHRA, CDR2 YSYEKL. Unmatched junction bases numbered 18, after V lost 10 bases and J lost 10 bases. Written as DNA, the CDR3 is TGCGCCAACAGACCAACTGGGACAGGATTATGGGAGCAGTTCTTC. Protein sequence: CANRPTGTGLWEQFF.

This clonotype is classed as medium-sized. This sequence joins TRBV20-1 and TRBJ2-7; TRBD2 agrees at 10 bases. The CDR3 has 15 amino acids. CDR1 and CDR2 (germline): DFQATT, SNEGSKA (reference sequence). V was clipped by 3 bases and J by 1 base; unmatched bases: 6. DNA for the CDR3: TGCAGTGCTAGCGCCTCTAGCGGGAGTTCCTACGAGCAGTACTTC. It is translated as CSASASSGSSYEQYF.

The CDR3 nucleotides read TGTGCCAGCAGCCTCTTGTCGGGGGCGTGTTATGGCTACACCTTC. Translating it yields CASSLLSGACYGYTF. This rearrangement joins TRBV11-2 to TRBJ1-2; a weak D match, TRBD1 (6 bases). The CDR3 spans 15 residues. The V and J ends lost 5 bases and 5 bases respectively, with 18 bases between them. Germline V CDR1 and CDR2: SGHAT, FQNNGV.

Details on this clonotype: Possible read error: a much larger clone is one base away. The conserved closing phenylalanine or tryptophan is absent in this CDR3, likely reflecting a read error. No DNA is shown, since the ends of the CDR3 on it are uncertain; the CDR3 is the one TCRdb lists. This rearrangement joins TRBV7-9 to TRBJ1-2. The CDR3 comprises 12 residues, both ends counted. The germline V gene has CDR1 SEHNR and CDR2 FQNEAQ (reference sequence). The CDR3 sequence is CASGGTAYGHTL.

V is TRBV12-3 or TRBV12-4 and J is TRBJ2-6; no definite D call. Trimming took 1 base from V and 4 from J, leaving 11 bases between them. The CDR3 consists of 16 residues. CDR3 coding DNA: TGTGCCAGCAGTTTAGGTCCGTTCTTCGGGGCCAACGTCCTGACTTTC. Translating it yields CASSLGPFFGANVLTF.

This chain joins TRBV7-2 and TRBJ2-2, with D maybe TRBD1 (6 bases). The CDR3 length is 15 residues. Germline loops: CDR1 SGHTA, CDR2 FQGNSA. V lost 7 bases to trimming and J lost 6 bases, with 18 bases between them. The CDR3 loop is CASIRPTQGSGELFF. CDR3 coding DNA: TGTGCCAGCATCCGGCCGACACAGGGCTCCGGGGAGCTGTTTTTT.

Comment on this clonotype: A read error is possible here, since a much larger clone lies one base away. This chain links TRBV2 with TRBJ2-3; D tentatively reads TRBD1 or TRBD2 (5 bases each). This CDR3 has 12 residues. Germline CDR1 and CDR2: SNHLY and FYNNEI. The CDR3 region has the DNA TGTACCAGCAGCCCTCGGGGCGGTACGCAGTATTTT. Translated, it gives CTSSPRGGTQYF.

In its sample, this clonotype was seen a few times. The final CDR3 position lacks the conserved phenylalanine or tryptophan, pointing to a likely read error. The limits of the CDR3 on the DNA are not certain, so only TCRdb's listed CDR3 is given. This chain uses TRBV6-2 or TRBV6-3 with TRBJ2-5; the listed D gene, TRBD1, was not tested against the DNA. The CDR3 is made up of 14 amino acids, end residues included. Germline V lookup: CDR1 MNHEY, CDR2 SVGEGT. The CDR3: CASRDSFVQETQYV.

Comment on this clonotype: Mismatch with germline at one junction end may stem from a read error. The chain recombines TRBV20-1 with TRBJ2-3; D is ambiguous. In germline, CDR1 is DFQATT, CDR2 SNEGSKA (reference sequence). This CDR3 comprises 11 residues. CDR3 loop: CNAGVGDTQYF. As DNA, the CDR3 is TGCAATGCTGGAGTGGGAGATACGCAGTATTTT.

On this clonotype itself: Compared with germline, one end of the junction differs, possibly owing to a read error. DNA of the CDR3: TGTGTCAGCAGTTTGAGGGTGGTCGGGGAGCTGTTTTTT. It translates to CVSSLRVVGELFF. The chain recombines TRBV28 with TRBJ2-2; tentative D call: TRBD2 (5 bases). CDR3 size: 13 residues. Germline-derived CDR1 and CDR2 are MDHEN and SYDVKM.

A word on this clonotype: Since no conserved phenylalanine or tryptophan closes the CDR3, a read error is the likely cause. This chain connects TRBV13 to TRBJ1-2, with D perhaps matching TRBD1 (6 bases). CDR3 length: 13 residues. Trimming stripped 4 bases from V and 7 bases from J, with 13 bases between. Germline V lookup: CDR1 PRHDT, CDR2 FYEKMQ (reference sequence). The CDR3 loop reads CASSSSGALGYTS. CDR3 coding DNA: TGTGCCAGCAGCTCTTCAGGGGCTCTTGGCTACACCTCC.

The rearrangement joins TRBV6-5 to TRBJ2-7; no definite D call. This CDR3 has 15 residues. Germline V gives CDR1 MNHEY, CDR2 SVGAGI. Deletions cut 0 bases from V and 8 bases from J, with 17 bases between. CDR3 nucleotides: TGTGCCAGCAGTTACTCTTTACACAAACAACACAAGCAGTACTTC. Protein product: CASSYSLHKQHKQYF.

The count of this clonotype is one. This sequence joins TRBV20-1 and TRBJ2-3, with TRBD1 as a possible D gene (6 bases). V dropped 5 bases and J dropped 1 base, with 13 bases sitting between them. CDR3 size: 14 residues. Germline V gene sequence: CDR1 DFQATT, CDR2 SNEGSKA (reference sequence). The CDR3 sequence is CSAPDRKCTDTQYF. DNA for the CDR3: TGCAGTGCTCCGGACAGAAAATGCACAGATACGCAGTATTTT.

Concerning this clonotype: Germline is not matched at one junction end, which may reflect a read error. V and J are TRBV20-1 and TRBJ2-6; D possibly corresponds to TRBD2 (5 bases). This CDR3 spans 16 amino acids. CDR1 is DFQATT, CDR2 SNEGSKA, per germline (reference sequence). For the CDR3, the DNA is TGCAATGCTAGGGATAATTGGGGAGCTGGGGCCAACGTCCTGACTTTC. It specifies CNARDNWGAGANVLTF.

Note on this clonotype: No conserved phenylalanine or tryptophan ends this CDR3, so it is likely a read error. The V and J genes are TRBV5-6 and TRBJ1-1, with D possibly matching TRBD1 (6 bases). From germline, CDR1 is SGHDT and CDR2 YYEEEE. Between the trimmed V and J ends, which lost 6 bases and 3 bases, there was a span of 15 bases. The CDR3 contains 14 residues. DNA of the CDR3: TGTGCCAGCAACTGGGGCCCAGGGGACACTGAAGCTTTCATT. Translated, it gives CASNWGPGDTEAFI.

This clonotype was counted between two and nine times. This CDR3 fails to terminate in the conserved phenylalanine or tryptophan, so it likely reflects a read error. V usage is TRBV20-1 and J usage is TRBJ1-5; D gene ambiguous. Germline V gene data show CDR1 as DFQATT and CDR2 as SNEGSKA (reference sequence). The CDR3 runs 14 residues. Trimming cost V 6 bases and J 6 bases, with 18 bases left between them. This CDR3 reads CSAMGSLGSQPQHS. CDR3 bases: TGCAGTGCCATGGGGAGCCTGGGCAGTCAGCCCCAGCATTCT.